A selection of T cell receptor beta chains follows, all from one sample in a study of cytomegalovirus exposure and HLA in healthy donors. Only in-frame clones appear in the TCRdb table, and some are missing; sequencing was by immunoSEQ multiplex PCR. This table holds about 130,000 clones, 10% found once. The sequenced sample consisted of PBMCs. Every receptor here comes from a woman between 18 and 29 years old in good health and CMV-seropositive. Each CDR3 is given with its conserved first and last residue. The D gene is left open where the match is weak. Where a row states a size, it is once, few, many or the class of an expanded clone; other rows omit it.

cdr3_aa: CASSISNVLFHTGDRNTEAFF; cdr3_nt: TGTGCCAGTAGTATATCTAACGTTCTATTTCATACAGGGGATAGGAACACTGAAGCTTTCTTT; v_call: TRBV19; d_call: TRBD1; j_call: TRBJ1-1; clone_size: .
cdr3_aa: CAWSGGWGGAFF; cdr3_nt: TGTGCCTGGAGTGGGGGCTGGGGGGGAGCTTTCTTT; v_call: TRBV30; d_call: .; j_call: TRBJ1-1; clone_size: few
cdr3_aa: CASSLSRGGWGTDTQYF; cdr3_nt: TGTGCCAGCAGCTTGTCTCGTGGCGGCTGGGGCACAGATACGCAGTATTTT; v_call: TRBV6-4; d_call: .; j_call: TRBJ2-3; clone_size: few
cdr3_aa: CASSPGLAGPKEQFF; cdr3_nt: TGTGCCAGTAGTCCGGGACTAGCGGGGCCTAAGGAGCAGTTCTTC; v_call: TRBV19; d_call: TRBD2; j_call: TRBJ2-1; clone_size: few
cdr3_aa: CASSVDSGSNQPQHF; cdr3_nt: TGTGCCAGCAGTGTGGACAGCGGAAGCAATCAGCCCCAGCATTTT; v_call: TRBV6-1; d_call: .; j_call: TRBJ1-5; clone_size: few
cdr3_aa: CASSLAGTAYDEQYF; cdr3_nt: TGTGCCAGCAGCTTGGCCGGTACCGCTTATGACGAGCAGTACTTC; v_call: TRBV5-5; d_call: .; j_call: TRBJ2-7; clone_size: .
cdr3_aa: CASSEVDRQPQHF; cdr3_nt: TGTGCCAGCAGTGAAGTGGACAGACAGCCCCAGCATTTT; v_call: TRBV6-1; d_call: .; j_call: TRBJ1-5; clone_size: few
cdr3_aa: CASSLALIAEDLRGDEQFF; cdr3_nt: TGTGCCAGCAGCTTAGCCCTCATAGCGGAGGATCTTCGTGGAGATGAGCAGTTCTTC; v_call: TRBV7-6; d_call: .; j_call: TRBJ2-1; clone_size: .
cdr3_aa: CASIRLLVTGELFF; cdr3_nt: TGTGCCAGCATTAGACTTTTAGTCACCGGGGAGCTGTTTTTT; v_call: TRBV2; d_call: .; j_call: TRBJ2-2; clone_size: few
cdr3_aa: CASSGRGQNQPQHF; cdr3_nt: TGCGCCAGCAGCGGGAGAGGGCAGAATCAGCCCCAGCATTTT; v_call: TRBV4-1; d_call: .; j_call: TRBJ1-5; clone_size: .
cdr3_aa: CAWSKPPEAFF; cdr3_nt: TGTGCCTGGAGCAAGCCTCCTGAAGCTTTCTTT; v_call: TRBV30; d_call: .; j_call: TRBJ1-1; clone_size: .
cdr3_aa: CASSPHPRDSGVEQYF; cdr3_nt: TGTGCCAGTAGTCCGCACCCCCGGGATTCCGGGGTAGAGCAGTACTTC; v_call: TRBV19; d_call: .; j_call: TRBJ2-7; clone_size: .
cdr3_aa: CAINEVHSSNYGYTF; cdr3_nt: TGTGCCATCAATGAAGTCCACAGCAGTAACTATGGCTACACCTTC; v_call: TRBV10-3; d_call: .; j_call: TRBJ1-2; clone_size: .
cdr3_aa: CASSVDRGAYEQYF; cdr3_nt: TGCGCCAGCAGTGTGGACAGAGGAGCCTACGAGCAGTACTTC; v_call: TRBV10-2; d_call: .; j_call: TRBJ2-7; clone_size: .
cdr3_aa: CASSSTPGGITEAFF; cdr3_nt: TGTGCCAGCAGTTCCACCCCAGGGGGGATCACTGAAGCTTTCTTT; v_call: TRBV28; d_call: TRBD1; j_call: TRBJ1-1; clone_size: .
cdr3_aa: CASSLDRGRSNQPQHF; cdr3_nt: TGTGCCAGCAGTTTGGACAGGGGGCGAAGCAATCAGCCCCAGCATTTT; v_call: TRBV28; d_call: TRBD1; j_call: TRBJ1-5; clone_size: few
cdr3_aa: CAWSLGGQGYGYTF; cdr3_nt: TGTGCCTGGAGTCTTGGGGGCCAGGGTTATGGCTACACCTTC; v_call: TRBV30; d_call: .; j_call: TRBJ1-2; clone_size: few
cdr3_aa: CASSIDLAGADEQFF; cdr3_nt: TGTGCCAGTAGTATAGATCTAGCGGGAGCCGATGAGCAGTTCTTC; v_call: TRBV19; d_call: TRBD2; j_call: TRBJ2-1; clone_size: .
cdr3_aa: CASSLGGLGAYEQYF; cdr3_nt: TGTGCCAGCAGCTTAGGGGGACTAGGGGCCTACGAGCAGTACTTC; v_call: TRBV7-8; d_call: TRBD2; j_call: TRBJ2-7; clone_size: few
cdr3_aa: CASSLTGLLAYEQYF; cdr3_nt: TGTGCCAGCAGTTTAACAGGGTTACTTGCTTACGAGCAGTACTTC; v_call: TRBV28; d_call: .; j_call: TRBJ2-7; clone_size: .
cdr3_aa: CASSRFSGLAGEDTQYF; cdr3_nt: TGTGCCAGCAGCCGCTTTTCTGGACTAGCGGGAGAAGATACGCAGTATTTT; v_call: TRBV7-3; d_call: TRBD2; j_call: TRBJ2-3; clone_size: once
cdr3_aa: CAWSPGVQEPQHF; cdr3_nt: TGTGCCTGGAGTCCAGGGGTTCAGGAGCCCCAGCATTTT; v_call: TRBV30; d_call: .; j_call: TRBJ1-5; clone_size: few
cdr3_aa: CASSQTSVETQYF; cdr3_nt: TGTGCCAGCAGCCAGACTAGCGTAGAGACCCAGTACTTC; v_call: TRBV7-2; d_call: TRBD2; j_call: TRBJ2-5; clone_size: few
cdr3_aa: CASSSGLATDTQYF; cdr3_nt: TGTGCCAGCAGCTCGGGACTAGCGACAGATACGCAGTATTTT; v_call: TRBV7-3; d_call: TRBD2; j_call: TRBJ2-3; clone_size: .
cdr3_aa: CASSRTSGINEQFF; cdr3_nt: TGTGCCAGCAGCCGGACTAGCGGGATCAATGAGCAGTTCTTC; v_call: TRBV2; d_call: TRBD2; j_call: TRBJ2-1; clone_size: few
cdr3_aa: CASIAGDNYGYTF; cdr3_nt: TGTGCCAGCATTGCAGGGGATAACTATGGCTACACCTTC; v_call: TRBV28; d_call: .; j_call: TRBJ1-2; clone_size: .
cdr3_aa: CASSQDREYGYTF; cdr3_nt: TGCGCCAGCAGCCAAGACAGGGAATATGGCTACACCTTC; v_call: TRBV4-1; d_call: .; j_call: TRBJ1-2; clone_size: few
cdr3_aa: CASMQPGGRYNEQFF; cdr3_nt: TGTGCCAGCATGCAACCGGGGGGCCGATACAATGAGCAGTTCTTC; v_call: TRBV6-1; d_call: .; j_call: TRBJ2-1; clone_size: .
cdr3_aa: CASSPGGGDEQYF; cdr3_nt: TGTGCCAGCAGCCCTGGGGGAGGGGACGAGCAGTACTTC; v_call: TRBV9; d_call: TRBD2; j_call: TRBJ2-7; clone_size: few
cdr3_aa: CASSLQGGYEQFF; cdr3_nt: TGTGCCAGCAGTTTACAGGGGGGCTATGAGCAGTTCTTC; v_call: TRBV6-5; d_call: TRBD1; j_call: TRBJ2-1; clone_size: .
cdr3_aa: CASSIQGGAGKNIQYF; cdr3_nt: TGTGCCAGTAGTATCCAAGGGGGCGCGGGAAAAAACATTCAGTACTTC; v_call: TRBV19; d_call: .; j_call: TRBJ2-4; clone_size: few
cdr3_aa: CASSQNHRGPGEYF; cdr3_nt: TGTGCCAGCAGCCAGAACCACAGGGGCCCAGGGGAGTATTTT; v_call: TRBV13; d_call: TRBD1; j_call: TRBJ2-3; clone_size: .
cdr3_aa: CSVEPSANEQFF; cdr3_nt: TGCAGCGTTGAGCCCAGCGCCAATGAGCAGTTCTTC; v_call: TRBV29-1; d_call: .; j_call: TRBJ2-1; clone_size: few
cdr3_aa: CASSQEPHRFTEAFF; cdr3_nt: TGCGCCAGCAGCCAAGAACCTCACAGATTTACTGAAGCTTTCTTT; v_call: TRBV4-1; d_call: .; j_call: TRBJ1-1; clone_size: .
cdr3_aa: CASSPSMPGGEKLFF; cdr3_nt: TGTGCCAGCAGCCCTTCTATGCCAGGGGGCGAAAAACTGTTTTTT; v_call: TRBV25-1; d_call: TRBD1; j_call: TRBJ1-4; clone_size: .
cdr3_aa: CASSQSWGSAGASEQFF; cdr3_nt: TGTGCCAGCAGCCAATCTTGGGGGTCGGCGGGGGCCAGCGAGCAGTTCTTC; v_call: TRBV5-8; d_call: .; j_call: TRBJ2-1; clone_size: few
cdr3_aa: CASTAGTLAFF; cdr3_nt: TGTGCCAGCACCGCCGGGACTCTAGCTTTCTTT; v_call: TRBV6-6; d_call: .; j_call: TRBJ1-1; clone_size: few
cdr3_aa: CASSRASNQPQHF; cdr3_nt: TGTGCCAGCAGCAGGGCGAGCAATCAGCCCCAGCATTTT; v_call: TRBV27; d_call: .; j_call: TRBJ1-5; clone_size: few
cdr3_aa: CASSLDGGSYNEQFF; cdr3_nt: TGTGCCAGCAGTTTAGACGGGGGATCCTACAATGAGCAGTTCTTC; v_call: TRBV27; d_call: .; j_call: TRBJ2-1; clone_size: few
cdr3_aa: CAISEPGVYEQYF; cdr3_nt: TGTGCCATCAGTGAGCCGGGGGTCTACGAGCAGTACTTC; v_call: TRBV10-3; d_call: .; j_call: TRBJ2-7; clone_size: .
cdr3_aa: CASSIAQGRDYGYTF; cdr3_nt: TGTGCCAGTAGTATAGCTCAAGGCAGGGACTATGGCTACACCTTC; v_call: TRBV19; d_call: .; j_call: TRBJ1-2; clone_size: .